The 27 T cell receptor beta chains reported below all come from one sample, sequenced in a study of monozygotic twins with inflammatory bowel disease. No DNA is given; TCRdb re-called the 5' RACE reads and lists each CDR3 protein once. The sample table includes hundreds of thousands of distinct CDR3 sequences. The sample comprised blood. These receptors were obtained from a human donor with ulcerative colitis or Crohn's disease, or a healthy co-twin of an affected twin (not recorded which).

This sequence joins TRBV12-3 or TRBV12-4 and TRBJ1-5; TCRdb reports TRBD1, a call that lacks DNA to check it against. This CDR3 region has 16 residues. CDR3 region: CASSPKLTGERQPQHF.

The chain carries TRBV29-1 and TRBJ2-6; TCRdb calls TRBD1, which cannot be checked without DNA. The CDR3 is 14 amino acids. Germline CDR1 reads SQVTM; CDR2 reads ANQGSEA. The CDR3 region is CSAYQGTGANVLTF.

The genes are TRBV3-1 and TRBJ2-2; TCRdb calls TRBD1, which cannot be checked without DNA. The germline gives CDR1 LGHDT, CDR2 YNNKEL (reference sequence). The CDR3 has 15 amino acids. CDR3 sequence reads: CASRLSQGNTGELFF.

The CDR3: CASSRDREAYNEQFF. The chain links TRBV5-6 to TRBJ2-1; the D call of TRBD1 rests on TCRdb alone, since no DNA is present to check it. There are 15 residues in the CDR3. Germline CDR1 is SGHDT and CDR2 is YYEEEE.

The V call is TRBV10-3, the J call TRBJ2-1; as DNA is missing, the TRBD1 call by TCRdb cannot be tested. CDR3 size: 15 residues. CDR1 and CDR2 from the germline V gene are ENHRY and SYGVKD. The CDR3 here is CAISESQGSVNEQFF.

J is TRBJ2-5 and V is TRBV5-5. The CDR3 extends over 14 amino acids. CDR1 is SGHKS and CDR2 is YYEKEE in the germline V gene (reference sequence). The CDR3 is CASSLESYQETQYF.

The genes are TRBV7-2 and TRBJ1-1. The CDR3 is 13 residues long. Germline V gene sequence: CDR1 SGHTA, CDR2 FQGNSA. This CDR3 reads CASRLGRSTEAFF.

J is TRBJ2-3 and V is TRBV10-3. The CDR3 loop spans 13 amino acids. Germline V gene sequence: CDR1 ENHRY, CDR2 SYGVKD. The CDR3 reads CAISESGYDTQYF.

The rearrangement joins TRBV10-3 to TRBJ2-5; TCRdb reports TRBD2, a call that lacks DNA to check it against. Per the germline V gene, CDR1 is ENHRY and CDR2 is SYGVKD. This CDR3 has 17 amino acids. CDR3 sequence reads: CAISSFSGTSGQETQYF.

This chain uses TRBV7-9 with TRBJ2-1; the TCRdb call, TRBD1, lacks DNA for checking. The CDR3 is 15 amino acids. Germline V gene sequence: CDR1 SEHNR, CDR2 FQNEAQ (reference sequence). The chain's CDR3 is CASSLGGPPGNEQFF.

The chain recombines TRBV20-1 with TRBJ2-5; TCRdb names TRBD2, which stays unverified in the absence of DNA. This CDR3 region has 14 residues. The germline V gene has CDR1 DFQATT and CDR2 SNEGSKA (reference sequence). CDR3 in amino acids: CSARLAGGRETQYF.

The rearrangement joins TRBV29-1 to TRBJ2-1; TCRdb selects TRBD2, and the lack of DNA leaves this call unchecked. The CDR3 consists of 18 residues. From germline, CDR1 is SQVTM and CDR2 ANQGSEA. The chain's CDR3 is CSVWASSETSLSYNEQFF.

This chain joins TRBV12-3 or TRBV12-4 and TRBJ1-3; without DNA, the TCRdb call of TRBD1 cannot be checked. The CDR3 sequence is 18 residues long. The CDR3 is CASSRRDTARGTGNTIYF.

CDR3 loop: CSVEWAGTQNIQYF. The J gene is TRBJ2-4, the V gene TRBV29-1; TCRdb selects TRBD1, and the lack of DNA leaves this call unchecked. The CDR3 contains 14 residues. Germline V gives CDR1 SQVTM, CDR2 ANQGSEA.

The chain combines TRBV6-5 with TRBJ1-4; absent DNA, TCRdb's TRBD1 call cannot be checked. The CDR3 runs to 15 residues. From germline, CDR1 is MNHEY and CDR2 SVGAGI. CDR3: CASSNLQGVFEKLFF.

This chain connects TRBV29-1 to TRBJ1-2; no DNA is available, so the TRBD1 call from TCRdb remains unchecked. Germline CDR1 reads SQVTM; CDR2 reads ANQGSEA. CDR3 length equals 14 residues. The CDR3 sequence: CSALEGGTNYGYTF.

The rearrangement uses TRBV4-1 and TRBJ1-1; TCRdb outputs TRBD1, but without DNA this stays unchecked. This CDR3 comprises 15 residues. Germline V gene lookup returns CDR1 MGHRA and CDR2 YSYEKL. CDR3 residues: CASSQVPGAEAEAFF.

The rearrangement links TRBV6-5 to TRBJ1-2. This CDR3 has 13 amino acids. Germline V gene sequence: CDR1 MNHEY, CDR2 SVGAGI. The CDR3 loop is CASSYEMNYGYTF.

The rearrangement joins TRBV19 to TRBJ2-1; TCRdb calls TRBD2, which cannot be checked without DNA. Looked up from germline, CDR1 is LNHDA and CDR2 is SQIVND (reference sequence). The CDR3 extends over 13 amino acids. CDR3 region: CASVGLAGDEQFF.

The J gene is TRBJ2-7, the V gene TRBV20-1; without DNA, the TCRdb call of TRBD1 cannot be checked. CDR3 length equals 14 residues. The V gene's germline CDR1 is DFQATT and CDR2 SNEGSKA (reference sequence). CDR3 protein: CSAHGQGVTYEQYF.

The chain joins TRBV18 to TRBJ2-4; the TCRdb call, TRBD1, lacks DNA for checking. The CDR3 is made up of 14 amino acids. CDR1 and CDR2 (germline): KGHSH, LQKENI. CDR3 sequence reads: CASSLIIRGNIQYF.

This chain uses TRBV20-1 with TRBJ2-1. The CDR3 contains 14 residues. Germline V gene sequence: CDR1 DFQATT, CDR2 SNEGSKA (reference sequence). The CDR3: CSARPGSSYNEQFF.

V usage is TRBV6-1 and J usage is TRBJ1-6. The CDR3 runs 15 residues. Looked up from germline, CDR1 is MNHNS and CDR2 is SASEGT. CDR3 amino acids: CASRRIAGNNSPLHF.

Here the CDR3 reads CSVEGNYEQYF. The genes are TRBV29-1 and TRBJ2-7. The CDR3 is 11 residues long. The germline gives CDR1 SQVTM, CDR2 ANQGSEA.

The chain is built from TRBV4-3 and TRBJ2-3; TCRdb names TRBD1, which stays unverified in the absence of DNA. CDR3 length: 18 residues. Germline V gives CDR1 LGHNA, CDR2 YSLEER. The CDR3 loop reads CASSHRAWAHSSTDTQYF.

This chain joins TRBV5-6 and TRBJ2-5. Germline V gives CDR1 SGHDT, CDR2 YYEEEE. CDR3 size: 13 residues. CDR3: CASSLQQQETQYF.

The rearrangement uses TRBV3-1 and TRBJ2-7; the TCRdb D gene call, TRBD1, has no DNA to confirm it. The CDR3 covers 17 residues. CDR1 and CDR2 (germline): LGHDT, YNNKEL (reference sequence). The CDR3 reads CASSQVPQDANSYEQYF.